Described below is a single T cell receptor (beta chain) sequence and its context. Its recognized antigen is unknown. The record has no base qualities; no much larger clone is one base away. The CDR3 regions of human TCRbeta chains were analyzed by immunosequencing. The paper's processing steps were these. Repertoire TCRs were checked for matches against a reference library of SARS-CoV-2-specific TCRs that had been generated using the MIRA antigen-specificity platform. Breadth meant the fraction of unique TCRs that were SARS-CoV-2-associated, whereas depth meant the fraction of total T cells that were SARS-CoV-2-associated. Using the MIRA data, every spike-specific TCR was mapped to the spike region that the TCR reacted to and assigned to either a CD4 or a CD8 class. Log10-transformed breadth and depth values were compared by one-way ANOVA with Sidak's multiple comparisons tests. TCRdb retrieved this table from immuneACCESS and kept in-frame rearrangements only. Not all clones are present; in checked studies, unresolved V genes account for under half, and no reason is known for the remainder. That table gives V, J and clone size, and the DNA gave D and trimming. The sample table records some 86,000 clones; 60% to 80% of these occur just once. The ten most abundant clones make up over 20% of the sample.

These data originate in a study of T cell responses to AZD1222 COVID-19 vaccine (dated by TCRdb to the early 2020s). At the level of the whole study: AZD1222 recipients whose second dose came at about 4 weeks and those whose second dose came at about 12 weeks were combined into one group, since spike-specific TCR depth and breadth did not differ between the two schedules. A total of more than 230 trial participants underwent TCR sequencing, of whom some 210 received two doses of AZD1222 and around 26 received two doses of the MenACWY control vaccine. Trial participants were enrolled by age into 18-55, 56-69 and 70-plus year subgroups, with roughly 150, 30 and 60 TCR-sequenced participants respectively.

The meaning of the sample's time point label: baseline before first vaccination. The vaccinee samples were drawn from two UK trials, COV001 and COV002, one of which was a single-blind randomized controlled phase 2/3 trial testing AZD1222 (ChAdOx1 nCoV-19) in healthy adults. Trial participant PBMC samples were collected at day 0 and day 28 after the second dose for TCRbeta chain sequencing. The junction shows trimming of 4 bases on V and 5 bases on J, plus 12 bases between the germline ends. CDR1 and CDR2 are read off the germline V gene as SGHRS and YFSETQ. From cysteine to phenylalanine, the CDR3 is 13 amino acids long. Here the CDR3 DNA is all that survives: 39 bases in frame from base 1. Findings and caveats that apply to the study as a whole: CD4 TCRs associated with the vaccine covered the entire spike protein, and the dominant responses were in regions 160-218 and 743-854. Participants were mostly white British and included more females than males, and it was suggested by the authors that clonal diversity may have been underestimated. Epitopes outside the regions mutated in the B.1.351 and B.1.1.7 variants were reportedly recognized by nearly half of the unique spike-specific TCRs. A significant rise in spike-specific TCR breadth and depth was observed after two AZD1222 doses relative to day 0 and relative to MenACWY recipients. Conclusions about previously exposed vaccinees are limited because only a handful of AZD1222 recipients were SARS-CoV-2 seropositive at baseline. Because no samples from the day 14 peak response were available, repertoires could be characterized only after the peak T cell response. In the small 56-69-year group, the increase in depth fell short of significance, most likely because of low power.

This material consisted of peripheral blood, taken on day 0 of AZD1222 vaccination. The V gene is TRBV5-1 and the J gene is TRBJ1-1; TRBD1 is a possible D gene, resting on 5 matching bases. This TCR came from an adult in good health. The base sequence is TGCGCCAGCAGCCCAGGGCTTGGGACTGAAGCTTTCTTT. This yields the protein CASSPGLGTEAFF.